This entry describes one T cell receptor beta chain. Method: immunoSEQ multiplex PCR; TCRdb's copy keeps in-frame clones and lacks some. The sample records 250,000 to 400,000 clones, about 87% being singletons. Per germline, CDR1 SGHRS and CDR2 YFSETQ. Trimming removed 4 bases from V and 5 bases from J, with 18 bases in between. The CDR3 spans 16 residues. Enrollment of patients from Seattle took place during active infection, with longitudinal follow-up. This record comes from a study of blood T cell repertoires in COVID-19. For the study at large: Acute and convalescent COVID-19 specimens originated in the United States, Italy and Spain.

The chain is built from TRBV5-1 and TRBJ1-4; possibly TRBD1 for D (6 bases). Sequencing input: peripheral blood. The receptor was derived from a woman in her twenties or thirties with COVID-19, enrolled during active disease. The CDR3 is CASSPRSGQRNEKLFF. The CDR3 coding sequence is TGCGCCAGCAGCCCTCGGTCCGGACAGCGAAATGAAAAACTGTTTTTT.